This note documents a single TCR beta chain sequence. Its antigen is unknown. This sample was taken from a study of OX40 agonist ivuxolimab in advanced cancers. For the study at large: Prior anti-PD-1, anti-PD-L1 or anti-CTLA-4 therapy was allowed; 40% had some. Partial responses were achieved by three patients: one hepatocellular carcinoma, two cutaneous melanoma.

Any history of autoimmune disease or systemic immunosuppression disqualified patients. Study-wide results and caveats: The work left the antigen specificity of expanded peripheral T cells undetermined.

The junction had 7 bases not matched to a gene; V was cut back by 5 bases and J by 9 bases. Germline CDR1 and CDR2: LNHDA and SQIVND (reference sequence). The length of the CDR3 is 12 residues. Profiling relied on immunoSEQ multiplex PCR, and the TCRdb table lists in-frame clones only, not all of them. The sample carries fewer than 75,000 clones, roughly nine tenths recorded once. The sample consisted of CD4+ or CD8+ T cells sorted from blood, taken in a trial of the OX40 agonist ivuxolimab. The receptor comes from an adult with an advanced solid tumor such as melanoma, head and neck, liver or kidney cancer. The rearrangement links TRBV19 to TRBJ2-7, with TRBD1 identical over 7 bases. CDR3 sequence (DNA): TGTGCCAGTAGTGTCCCGGGACAGTCGCAGTACTTC. This translates into CASSVPGQSQYF.